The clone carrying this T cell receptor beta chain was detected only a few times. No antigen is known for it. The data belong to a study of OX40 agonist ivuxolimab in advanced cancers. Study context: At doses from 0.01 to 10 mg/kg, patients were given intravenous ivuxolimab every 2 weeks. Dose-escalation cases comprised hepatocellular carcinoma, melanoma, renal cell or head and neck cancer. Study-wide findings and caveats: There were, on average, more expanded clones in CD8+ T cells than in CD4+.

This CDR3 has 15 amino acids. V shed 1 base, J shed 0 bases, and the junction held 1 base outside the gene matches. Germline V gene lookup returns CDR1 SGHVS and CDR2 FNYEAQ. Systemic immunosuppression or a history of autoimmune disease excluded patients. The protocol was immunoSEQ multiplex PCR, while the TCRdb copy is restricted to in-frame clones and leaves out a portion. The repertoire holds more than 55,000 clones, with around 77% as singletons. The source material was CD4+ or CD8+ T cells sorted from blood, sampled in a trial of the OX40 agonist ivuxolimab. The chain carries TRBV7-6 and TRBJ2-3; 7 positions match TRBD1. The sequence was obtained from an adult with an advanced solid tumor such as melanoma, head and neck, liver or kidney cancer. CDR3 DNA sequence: TGTGCCAGCAGCTTAGGCAGGGGGAGCACAGATACGCAGTATTTT. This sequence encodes CASSLGRGSTDTQYF.